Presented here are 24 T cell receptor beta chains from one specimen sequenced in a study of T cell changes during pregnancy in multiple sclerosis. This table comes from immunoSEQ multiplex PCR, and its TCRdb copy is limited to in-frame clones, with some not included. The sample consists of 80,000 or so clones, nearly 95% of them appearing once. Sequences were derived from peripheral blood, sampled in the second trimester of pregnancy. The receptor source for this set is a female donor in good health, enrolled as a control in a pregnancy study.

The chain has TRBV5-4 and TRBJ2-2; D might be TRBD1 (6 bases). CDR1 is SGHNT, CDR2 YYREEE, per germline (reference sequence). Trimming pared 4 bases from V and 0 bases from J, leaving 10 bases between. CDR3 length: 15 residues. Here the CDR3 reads CASSLGASNTGELFF. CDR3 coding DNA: TGTGCCAGCAGCCTGGGGGCATCGAACACCGGGGAGCTGTTTTTT.

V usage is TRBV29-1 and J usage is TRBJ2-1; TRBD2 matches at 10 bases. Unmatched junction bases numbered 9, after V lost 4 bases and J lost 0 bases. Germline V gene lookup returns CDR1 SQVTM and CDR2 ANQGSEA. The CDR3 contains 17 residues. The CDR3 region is CSVVASGRRSSYNEQFF. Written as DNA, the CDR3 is TGCAGCGTTGTTGCTAGCGGGAGACGGAGCTCCTACAATGAGCAGTTCTTC.

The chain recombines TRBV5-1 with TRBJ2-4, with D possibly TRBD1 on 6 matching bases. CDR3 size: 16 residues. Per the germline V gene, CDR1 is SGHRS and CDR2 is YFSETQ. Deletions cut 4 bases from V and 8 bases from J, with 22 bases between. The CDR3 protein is CASSLDGTGNYDIQYF. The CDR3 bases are TGCGCCAGCAGCCTAGACGGTACAGGGAACTATGACATTCAGTACTTC.

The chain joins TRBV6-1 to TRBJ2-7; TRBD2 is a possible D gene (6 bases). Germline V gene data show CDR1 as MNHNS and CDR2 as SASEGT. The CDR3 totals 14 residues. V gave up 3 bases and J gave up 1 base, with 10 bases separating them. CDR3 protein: CASSDGGESYEQYF. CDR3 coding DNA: TGTGCCAGCAGTGATGGCGGGGAGTCCTACGAGCAGTACTTC.

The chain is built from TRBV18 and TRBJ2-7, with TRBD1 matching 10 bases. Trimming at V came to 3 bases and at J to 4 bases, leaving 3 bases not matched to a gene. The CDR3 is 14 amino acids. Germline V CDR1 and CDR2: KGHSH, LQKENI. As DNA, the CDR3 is TGTGCCAGCTCACCGGGACAGGGGATGTACGAGCAGTACTTC. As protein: CASSPGQGMYEQYF.

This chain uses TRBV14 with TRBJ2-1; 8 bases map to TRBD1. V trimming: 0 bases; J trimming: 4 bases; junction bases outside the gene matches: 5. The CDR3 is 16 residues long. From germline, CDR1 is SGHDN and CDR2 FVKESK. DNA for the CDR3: TGTGCCAGCAGCCAAGATCCAAACAGGGGGTACAATGAGCAGTTCTTC. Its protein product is CASSQDPNRGYNEQFF.

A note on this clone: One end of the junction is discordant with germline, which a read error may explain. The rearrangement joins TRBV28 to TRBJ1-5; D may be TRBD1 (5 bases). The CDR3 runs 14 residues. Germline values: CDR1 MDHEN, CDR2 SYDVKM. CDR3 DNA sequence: TGTGCCAGCAGTTTAAGGGGCAAGGCGGCTCCAAGTGGTTTT. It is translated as CASSLRGKAAPSGF.

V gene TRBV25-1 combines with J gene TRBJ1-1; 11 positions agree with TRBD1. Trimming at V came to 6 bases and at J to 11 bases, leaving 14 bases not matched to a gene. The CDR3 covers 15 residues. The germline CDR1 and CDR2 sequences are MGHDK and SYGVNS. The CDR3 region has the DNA TGTGCCAGCAGCATAACAACGGGACAGGGGGTTATTGCTTTCTTT. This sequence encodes CASSITTGQGVIAFF.

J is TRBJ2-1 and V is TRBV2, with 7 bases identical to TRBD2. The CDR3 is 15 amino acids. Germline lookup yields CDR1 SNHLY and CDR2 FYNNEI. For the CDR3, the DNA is TGTGCACACAACTCAGAGGCTAGCGGAGTGGGGGAGCAGTTCTTC. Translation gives CAHNSEASGVGEQFF.

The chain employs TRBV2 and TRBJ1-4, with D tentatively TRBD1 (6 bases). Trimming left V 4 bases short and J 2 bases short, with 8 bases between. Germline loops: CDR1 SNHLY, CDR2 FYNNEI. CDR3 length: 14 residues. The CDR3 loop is CASSVQGTNEKLFF. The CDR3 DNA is TGTGCCAGCAGTGTACAGGGCACTAATGAAAAACTGTTTTTT.

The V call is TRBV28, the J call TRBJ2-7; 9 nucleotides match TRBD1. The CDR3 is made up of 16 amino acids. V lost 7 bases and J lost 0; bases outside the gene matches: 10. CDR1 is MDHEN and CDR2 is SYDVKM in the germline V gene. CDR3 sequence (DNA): TGTGCCAGCACTCGCCCGGGACAGGGAGCCTCCTACGAGCAGTACTTC. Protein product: CASTRPGQGASYEQYF.

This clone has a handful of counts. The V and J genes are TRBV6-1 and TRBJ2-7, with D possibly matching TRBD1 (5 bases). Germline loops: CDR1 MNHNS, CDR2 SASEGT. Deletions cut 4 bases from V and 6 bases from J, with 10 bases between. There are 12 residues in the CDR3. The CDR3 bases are TGTGCCAGCAGTGTCCGAAGGGGCGAGCAGTACTTC. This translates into CASSVRRGEQYF.

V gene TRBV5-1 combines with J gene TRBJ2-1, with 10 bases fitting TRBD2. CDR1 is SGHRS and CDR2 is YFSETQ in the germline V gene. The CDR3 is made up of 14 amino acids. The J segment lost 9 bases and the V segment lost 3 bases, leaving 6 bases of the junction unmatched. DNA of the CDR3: TGCGCCAGCAGCTACTCTAGCGGGAGTTTTGAGCAGTTCTTC. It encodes CASSYSSGSFEQFF. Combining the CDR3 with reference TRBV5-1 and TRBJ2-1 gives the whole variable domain KAGVTQTPRYLIKTRGQQVTLSCSPISGHRSVSWYQQTPGQGLQFLFEYFSETQRNKGNFPGRFSGRQFSNSRSEMNVSTLELGDSALYLCASSYSSGSFEQFFGPGTRLTVL.

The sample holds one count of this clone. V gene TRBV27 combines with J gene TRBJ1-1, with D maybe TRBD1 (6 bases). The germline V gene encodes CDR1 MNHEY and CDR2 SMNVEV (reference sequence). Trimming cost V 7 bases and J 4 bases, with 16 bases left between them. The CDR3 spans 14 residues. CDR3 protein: CASNQQGRGTEAFF. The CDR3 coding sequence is TGTGCCAGCAATCAACAGGGAAGGGGCACTGAAGCTTTCTTT.

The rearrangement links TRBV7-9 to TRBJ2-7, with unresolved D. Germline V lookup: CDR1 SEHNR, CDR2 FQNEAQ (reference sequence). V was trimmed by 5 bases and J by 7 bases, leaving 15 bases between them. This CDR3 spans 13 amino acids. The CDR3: CASSPDRVWEQYF. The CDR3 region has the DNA TGTGCCAGCAGCCCCGATCGGGTATGGGAGCAGTACTTC.

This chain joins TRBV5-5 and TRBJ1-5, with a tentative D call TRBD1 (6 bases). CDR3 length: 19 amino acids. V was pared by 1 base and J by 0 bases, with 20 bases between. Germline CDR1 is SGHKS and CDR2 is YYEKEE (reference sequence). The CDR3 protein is CASSLNEIRTVYSNQPQHF. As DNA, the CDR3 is TGTGCCAGCAGCTTGAACGAGATTAGGACAGTTTATAGCAATCAGCCCCAGCATTTT.

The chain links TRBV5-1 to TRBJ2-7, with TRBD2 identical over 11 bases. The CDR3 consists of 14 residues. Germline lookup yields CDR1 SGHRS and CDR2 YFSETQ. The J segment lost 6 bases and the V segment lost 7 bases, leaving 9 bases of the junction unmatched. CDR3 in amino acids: CASRGTSGSGEQYF. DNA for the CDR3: TGCGCCAGCCGAGGGACTAGCGGTTCGGGCGAGCAGTACTTC. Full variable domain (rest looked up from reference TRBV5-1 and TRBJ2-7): KAGVTQTPRYLIKTRGQQVTLSCSPISGHRSVSWYQQTPGQGLQFLFEYFSETQRNKGNFPGRFSGRQFSNSRSEMNVSTLELGDSALYLCASRGTSGSGEQYFGPGTRLTVT.

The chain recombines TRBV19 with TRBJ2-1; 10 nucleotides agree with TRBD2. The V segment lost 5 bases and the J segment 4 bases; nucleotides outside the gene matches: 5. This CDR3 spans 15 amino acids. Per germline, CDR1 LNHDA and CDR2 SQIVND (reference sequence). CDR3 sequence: CASSGTSETYNEQFF. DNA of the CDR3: TGTGCCAGTAGTGGGACTAGCGAGACATACAATGAGCAGTTCTTC. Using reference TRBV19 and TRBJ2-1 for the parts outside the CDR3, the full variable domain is DGGITQSPKYLFRKEGQNVTLSCEQNLNHDAMYWYRQDPGQGLRLIYYSQIVNDFQKGDIAEGYSVSREKKESFPLTVTSAQKNPTAFYLCASSGTSETYNEQFFGPGTRLTVL.

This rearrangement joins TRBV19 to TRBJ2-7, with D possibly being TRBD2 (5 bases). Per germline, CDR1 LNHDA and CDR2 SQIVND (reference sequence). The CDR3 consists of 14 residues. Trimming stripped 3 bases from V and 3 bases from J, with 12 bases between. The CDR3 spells CASSIRGDGYEQYF. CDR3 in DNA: TGTGCCAGTAGTATCCGGGGAGACGGCTACGAGCAGTACTTC.

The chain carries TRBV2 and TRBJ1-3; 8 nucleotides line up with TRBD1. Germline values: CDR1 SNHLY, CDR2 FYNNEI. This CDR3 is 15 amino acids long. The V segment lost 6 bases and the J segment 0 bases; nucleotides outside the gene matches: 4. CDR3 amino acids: CASRAGTGSGNTIYF. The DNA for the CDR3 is TGTGCCAGCAGGGCCGGGACAGGCTCTGGAAACACCATATATTTT.

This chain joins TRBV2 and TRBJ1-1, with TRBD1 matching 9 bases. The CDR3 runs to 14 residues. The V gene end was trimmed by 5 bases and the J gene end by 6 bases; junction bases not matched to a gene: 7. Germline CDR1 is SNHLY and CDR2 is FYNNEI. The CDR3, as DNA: TGTGCCAGCAGTCTCGACAGGGGGATGGCTGAAGCTTTCTTT. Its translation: CASSLDRGMAEAFF.

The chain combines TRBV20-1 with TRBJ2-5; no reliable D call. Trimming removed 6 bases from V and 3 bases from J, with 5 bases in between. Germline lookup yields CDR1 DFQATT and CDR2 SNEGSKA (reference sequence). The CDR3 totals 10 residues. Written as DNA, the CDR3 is TGCAGTGCGTCCGAAGAGACCCAGTACTTC. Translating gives CSASEETQYF.

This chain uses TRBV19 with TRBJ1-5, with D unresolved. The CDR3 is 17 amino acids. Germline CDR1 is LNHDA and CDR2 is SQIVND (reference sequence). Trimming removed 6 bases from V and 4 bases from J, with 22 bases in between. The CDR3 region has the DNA TGTGCCAGTAGCCCAAGTGGGCTGACGTCCCAAAATCAGCCCCAGCATTTT. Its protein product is CASSPSGLTSQNQPQHF. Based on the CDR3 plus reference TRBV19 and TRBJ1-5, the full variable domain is DGGITQSPKYLFRKEGQNVTLSCEQNLNHDAMYWYRQDPGQGLRLIYYSQIVNDFQKGDIAEGYSVSREKKESFPLTVTSAQKNPTAFYLCASSPSGLTSQNQPQHFGDGTRLSIL.

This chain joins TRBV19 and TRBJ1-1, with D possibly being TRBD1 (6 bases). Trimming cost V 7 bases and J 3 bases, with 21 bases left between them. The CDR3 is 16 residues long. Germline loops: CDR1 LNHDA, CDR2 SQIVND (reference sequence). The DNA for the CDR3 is TGTGCCAGTACCCCCGACGAGGGGACACTCTACACTGAAGCTTTCTTT. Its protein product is CASTPDEGTLYTEAFF.